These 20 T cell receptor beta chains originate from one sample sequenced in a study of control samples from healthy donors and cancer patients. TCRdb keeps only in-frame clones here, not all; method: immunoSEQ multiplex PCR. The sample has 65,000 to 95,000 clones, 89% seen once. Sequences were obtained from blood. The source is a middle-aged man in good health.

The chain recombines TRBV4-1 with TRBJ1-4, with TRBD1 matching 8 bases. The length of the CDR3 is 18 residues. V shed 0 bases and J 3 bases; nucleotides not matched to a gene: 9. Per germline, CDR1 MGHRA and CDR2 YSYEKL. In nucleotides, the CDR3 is TGCGCCAGCAGCCAAGAGGTGGCAGGGGGCTCTCCTAATGAAAAACTGTTTTTT. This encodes CASSQEVAGGSPNEKLFF.

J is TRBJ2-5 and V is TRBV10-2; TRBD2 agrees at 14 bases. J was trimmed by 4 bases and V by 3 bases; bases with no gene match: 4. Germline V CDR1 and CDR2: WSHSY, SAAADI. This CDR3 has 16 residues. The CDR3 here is CASSDPTSGGGETQYF. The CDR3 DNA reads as TGCGCCAGCAGTGATCCGACTAGCGGGGGGGGAGAGACCCAGTACTTC.

DNA for the CDR3: TGTGCCAGCAGGCGGACAGCTAACTATGGCTACACCTTC. It translates to CASRRTANYGYTF. This chain uses TRBV6-5 with TRBJ1-2; D might be TRBD1 (6 bases). Trimming cost V 6 bases and J 0 bases, with 8 bases left between them. From germline, CDR1 is MNHEY and CDR2 SVGAGI. The CDR3 loop spans 13 amino acids.

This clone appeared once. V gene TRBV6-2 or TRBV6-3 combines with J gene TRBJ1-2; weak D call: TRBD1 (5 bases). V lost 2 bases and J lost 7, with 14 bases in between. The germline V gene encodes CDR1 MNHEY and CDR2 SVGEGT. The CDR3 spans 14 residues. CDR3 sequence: CASSYVQGALGYTF. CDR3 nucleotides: TGTGCCAGCAGTTACGTTCAAGGGGCCCTTGGCTACACCTTC.

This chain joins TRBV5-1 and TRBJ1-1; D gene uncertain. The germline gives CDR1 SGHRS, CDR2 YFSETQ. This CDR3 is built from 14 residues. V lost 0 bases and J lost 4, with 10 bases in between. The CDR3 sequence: CASSLGQPVTEAFF. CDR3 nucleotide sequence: TGCGCCAGCAGCTTGGGTCAGCCGGTCACTGAAGCTTTCTTT.

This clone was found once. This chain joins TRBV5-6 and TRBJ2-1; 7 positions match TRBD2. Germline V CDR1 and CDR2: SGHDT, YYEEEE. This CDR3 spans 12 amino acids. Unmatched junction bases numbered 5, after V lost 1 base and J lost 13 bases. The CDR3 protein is CASSLLERGQFF. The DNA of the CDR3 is TGTGCCAGCAGCTTGTTGGAGCGGGGCCAGTTCTTC.

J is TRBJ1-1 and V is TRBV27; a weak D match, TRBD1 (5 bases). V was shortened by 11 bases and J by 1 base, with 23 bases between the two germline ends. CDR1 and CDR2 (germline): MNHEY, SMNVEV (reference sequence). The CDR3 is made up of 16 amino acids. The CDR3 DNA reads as TGTGCCGACCCTCGGGCAGGGTCTTCATCGAACACTGAAGCTTTCTTT. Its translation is CADPRAGSSSNTEAFF.

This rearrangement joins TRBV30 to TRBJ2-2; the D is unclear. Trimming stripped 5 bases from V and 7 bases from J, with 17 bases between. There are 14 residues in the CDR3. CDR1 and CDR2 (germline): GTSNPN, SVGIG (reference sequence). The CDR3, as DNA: TGTGCCTGGGGCCTTCCGGCCCTTTACGGGGAGCTGTTTTTT. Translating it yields CAWGLPALYGELFF.

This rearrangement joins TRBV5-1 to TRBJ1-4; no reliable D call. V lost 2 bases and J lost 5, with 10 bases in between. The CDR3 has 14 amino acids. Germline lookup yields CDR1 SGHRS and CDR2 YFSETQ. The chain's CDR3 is CASSFGRRNEKLFF. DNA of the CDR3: TGCGCCAGCAGCTTTGGGAGAAGGAATGAAAAACTGTTTTTT. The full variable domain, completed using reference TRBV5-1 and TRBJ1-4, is KAGVTQTPRYLIKTRGQQVTLSCSPISGHRSVSWYQQTPGQGLQFLFEYFSETQRNKGNFPGRFSGRQFSNSRSEMNVSTLELGDSALYLCASSFGRRNEKLFFGSGTQLSVL.

Here the CDR3 DNA reads TGTGCCAGCAGCTTAGAGGACAGCCGCTATAGCAATCAGCCCCAGCATTTT. Protein sequence: CASSLEDSRYSNQPQHF. The rearrangement links TRBV7-2 to TRBJ1-5, with D possibly TRBD1 on 6 matching bases. Trimming removed 1 base from V and 0 bases from J, with 13 bases in between. The germline V gene has CDR1 SGHTA and CDR2 FQGNSA. The CDR3 consists of 17 residues. Supplemented by reference TRBV7-2 and TRBJ1-5, the full variable domain reads GAGVSQSPSNKVTEKGKDVELRCDPISGHTALYWYRQSLGQGLEFLIYFQGNSAPDKSGLPSDRFSAERTGGSVSTLTIQRTQQEDSAVYLCASSLEDSRYSNQPQHFGDGTRLSIL.

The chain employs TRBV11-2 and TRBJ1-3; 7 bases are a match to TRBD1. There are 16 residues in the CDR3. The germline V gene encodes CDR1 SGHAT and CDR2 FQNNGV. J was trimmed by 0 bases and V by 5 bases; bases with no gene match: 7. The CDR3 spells CASSEGQLISGNTIYF. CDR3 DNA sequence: TGTGCCAGCAGCGAGGGACAGCTTATCTCTGGAAACACCATATATTTT.

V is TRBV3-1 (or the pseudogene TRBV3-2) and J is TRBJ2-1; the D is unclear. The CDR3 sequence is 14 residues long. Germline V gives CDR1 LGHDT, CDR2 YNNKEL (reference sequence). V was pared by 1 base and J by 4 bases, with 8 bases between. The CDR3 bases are TGTGCCAGCAGCCAAGGGACGGGTTACAATGAGCAGTTCTTC. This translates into CASSQGTGYNEQFF.

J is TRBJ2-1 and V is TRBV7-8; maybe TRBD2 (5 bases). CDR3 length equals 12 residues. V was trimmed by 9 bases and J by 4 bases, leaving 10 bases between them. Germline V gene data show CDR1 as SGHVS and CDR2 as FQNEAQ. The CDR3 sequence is CASKSGYNEQFF. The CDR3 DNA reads TGTGCCAGTAAATCGGGGTACAATGAGCAGTTCTTC.

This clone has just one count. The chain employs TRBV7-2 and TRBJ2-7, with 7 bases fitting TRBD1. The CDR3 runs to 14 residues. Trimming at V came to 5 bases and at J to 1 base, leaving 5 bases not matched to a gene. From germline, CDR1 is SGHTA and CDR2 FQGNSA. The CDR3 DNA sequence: TGTGCCAGCAGCCTGACAGGGAATTCCTACGAGCAGTACTTC. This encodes CASSLTGNSYEQYF.

CDR3 residues: CAISDSGGLDGYTF. In DNA, the CDR3 is TGTGCCATCAGTGACTCCGGGGGGTTGGATGGCTACACCTTC. The gene calls are TRBV10-3 and TRBJ1-2; a weak D match, TRBD1 (5 bases). Germline V lookup: CDR1 ENHRY, CDR2 SYGVKD. The CDR3 spans 14 residues. V lost 3 bases and J 6 bases, leaving 14 bases between the germline ends.

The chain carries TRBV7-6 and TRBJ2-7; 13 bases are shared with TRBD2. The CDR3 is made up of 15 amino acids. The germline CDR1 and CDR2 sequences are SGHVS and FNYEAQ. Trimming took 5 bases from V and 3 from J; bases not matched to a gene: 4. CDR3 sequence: CASSGRTSGGYEQYF. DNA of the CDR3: TGTGCCAGCAGCGGGCGGACTAGCGGGGGCTACGAGCAGTACTTC.

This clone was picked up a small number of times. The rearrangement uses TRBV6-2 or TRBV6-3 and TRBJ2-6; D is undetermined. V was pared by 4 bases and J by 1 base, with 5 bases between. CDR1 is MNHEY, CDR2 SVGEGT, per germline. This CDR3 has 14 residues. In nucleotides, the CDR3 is TGTGCCAGCAGTTTAGATTCTGGGGCCAACGTCCTGACTTTC. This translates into CASSLDSGANVLTF.

This CDR3 reads CAWSVWDTEAFF. The CDR3 DNA sequence: TGTGCCTGGAGTGTCTGGGACACTGAAGCTTTCTTT. V usage is TRBV30 and J usage is TRBJ1-1, with no clear D. This CDR3 spans 12 amino acids. CDR1 GTSNPN and CDR2 SVGIG come from the germline V gene (reference sequence). V shed 0 bases and J shed 3 bases, with 5 bases lying between them.

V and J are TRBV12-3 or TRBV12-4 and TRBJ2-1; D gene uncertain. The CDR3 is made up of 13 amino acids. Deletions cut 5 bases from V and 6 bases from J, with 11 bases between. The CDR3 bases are TGTGCCAGCAGTATCGGTCGTCCCAATGAGCAGTTCTTC. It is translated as CASSIGRPNEQFF.

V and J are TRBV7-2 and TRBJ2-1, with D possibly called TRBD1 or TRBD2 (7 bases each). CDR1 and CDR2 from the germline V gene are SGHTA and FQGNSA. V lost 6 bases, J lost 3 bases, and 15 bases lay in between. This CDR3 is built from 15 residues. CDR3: CASRSGGASYNEQFF. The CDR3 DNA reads TGTGCCAGCAGATCAGGGGGGGCTAGCTACAATGAGCAGTTCTTC.